These T cell receptor beta chains were read from a single sample in a study of T-cell reconstitution after alpha-beta-depleted transplantation in children. From the PCR reads, TCRdb called clonotypes with MiXCR, one entry per CDR3 protein. The table shows approximately 230,000 distinct CDR3 sequences, with around 25% occurring only once. Here the sequenced sample was PBMCs, taken before TCRalphabeta/CD19-depleted stem cell transplant. These receptors originate from a girl aged 2 to 10 with Fanconi anemia, due to receive a stem cell transplant. CDR3s include the opening cysteine and the closing phenylalanine or tryptophan. Fields, in order: D gene, V gene, J gene, clone size, CDR3 protein, CDR3 DNA. D genes are given only for firm matches. Where a row states a size, it is once, few, many or the class of an expanded clone; other rows omit it.

D: .
V: TRBV10-1
J: TRBJ1-5
size: .
CDR3: CARFTGQPQHF
DNA: TGCGCCAGATTTACAGGACAGCCCCAGCATTTT

D: .
V: TRBV25-1
J: TRBJ1-5
size: few
CDR3: CASSGRGQPQHF
DNA: TGTGCCAGCAGTGGGCGGGGACAGCCCCAGCATTTT

D: TRBD2
V: TRBV10-3
J: TRBJ2-2
size: once
CDR3: CATGLAGVLGELFF
DNA: TGTGCCACCGGACTAGCGGGAGTGCTCGGGGAGCTGTTTTTT

D: .
V: TRBV29-1
J: TRBJ2-1
size: .
CDR3: CSVEEVTTLGEQFF
DNA: TGCAGCGTTGAAGAGGTAACTACCCTCGGTGAGCAGTTCTTC

D: TRBD1
V: TRBV29-1
J: TRBJ1-2
size: few
CDR3: CSVEGQGFGYTF
DNA: TGCAGCGTTGAGGGACAGGGGTTTGGCTACACCTTC

D: .
V: TRBV7-6
J: TRBJ2-5
size: .
CDR3: CASSLGLKLGYQETQYF
DNA: TGTGCCAGCAGCTTAGGTCTGAAGTTGGGGTACCAAGAGACCCAGTACTTC

D: .
V: TRBV27
J: TRBJ2-1
size: few
CDR3: CASSFHSSEQFF
DNA: TGTGCCAGCAGTTTCCACTCAAGTGAGCAGTTCTTC

D: TRBD2
V: TRBV6-4
J: TRBJ2-1
size: few
CDR3: CASSLGLGVGEQFF
DNA: TGTGCCAGCAGCCTGGGACTAGGGGTGGGCGAGCAGTTCTTC

D: TRBD1
V: TRBV20-1
J: TRBJ2-5
size: .
CDR3: CSARGRPGTGNRETQYF
DNA: TGCAGTGCTAGGGGGAGACCCGGGACAGGGAATAGGGAGACCCAGTACTTC

D: TRBD1
V: TRBV7-3
J: TRBJ2-1
size: many
CDR3: CASWDPGQGNNEQFF
DNA: TGTGCCAGCTGGGACCCGGGACAGGGGAACAATGAGCAGTTCTTC

D: TRBD2
V: TRBV10-3
J: TRBJ2-3
size: many
CDR3: CAISVTSGDVADTQYF
DNA: TGTGCCATCAGTGTAACTAGCGGCGATGTCGCAGATACGCAGTATTTT

D: .
V: TRBV20-1
J: TRBJ2-4
size: many
CDR3: CSGWGPRPIQYF
DNA: TGCAGTGGTTGGGGCCCGAGGCCCATTCAGTACTTC

D: .
V: TRBV5-1
J: TRBJ2-7
size: .
CDR3: CASSLERVQYF
DNA: TGCGCCAGCAGCTTGGAACGCGTGCAGTACTTC

D: .
V: TRBV4-2
J: TRBJ1-5
size: many
CDR3: CASSQDQNQPQHF
DNA: TGTGCCAGCAGCCAAGATCAAAATCAGCCCCAGCATTTT

D: .
V: TRBV11-2
J: TRBJ2-2
size: .
CDR3: CASSLGGSTGELFF
DNA: TGTGCCAGCAGCTTAGGAGGATCCACCGGGGAGCTGTTTTTT